One T cell receptor beta chain is described in this entry. V lost 4 bases and J lost 8, with 14 bases in between. The germline V gene has CDR1 LGHDT and CDR2 YNNKEL (reference sequence). There are 13 residues in the CDR3. The sample comes from a study of blood T cell repertoires in COVID-19. Overall study: The cDNA or gDNA used as material had been derived from T cells, B-cell-depleted T cells, or PBMCs.

Sequenced by immunoSEQ multiplex PCR; TCRdb stores in-frame clones only, minus some. The data contain approximately 160,000 clones, 84% of them singletons. This sequence joins TRBV3-1 (or the pseudogene TRBV3-2) and TRBJ1-2, with D possibly TRBD1 on 5 matching bases. Sequenced input: peripheral blood. This TCR was sampled from a woman between 45 and 65 years old in a cohort sampled during active or convalescent COVID-19. The CDR3 here is CASSRRQSIGYTF. CDR3 DNA: TGTGCCAGCAGCCGTCGACAGTCTATCGGCTACACCTTC.